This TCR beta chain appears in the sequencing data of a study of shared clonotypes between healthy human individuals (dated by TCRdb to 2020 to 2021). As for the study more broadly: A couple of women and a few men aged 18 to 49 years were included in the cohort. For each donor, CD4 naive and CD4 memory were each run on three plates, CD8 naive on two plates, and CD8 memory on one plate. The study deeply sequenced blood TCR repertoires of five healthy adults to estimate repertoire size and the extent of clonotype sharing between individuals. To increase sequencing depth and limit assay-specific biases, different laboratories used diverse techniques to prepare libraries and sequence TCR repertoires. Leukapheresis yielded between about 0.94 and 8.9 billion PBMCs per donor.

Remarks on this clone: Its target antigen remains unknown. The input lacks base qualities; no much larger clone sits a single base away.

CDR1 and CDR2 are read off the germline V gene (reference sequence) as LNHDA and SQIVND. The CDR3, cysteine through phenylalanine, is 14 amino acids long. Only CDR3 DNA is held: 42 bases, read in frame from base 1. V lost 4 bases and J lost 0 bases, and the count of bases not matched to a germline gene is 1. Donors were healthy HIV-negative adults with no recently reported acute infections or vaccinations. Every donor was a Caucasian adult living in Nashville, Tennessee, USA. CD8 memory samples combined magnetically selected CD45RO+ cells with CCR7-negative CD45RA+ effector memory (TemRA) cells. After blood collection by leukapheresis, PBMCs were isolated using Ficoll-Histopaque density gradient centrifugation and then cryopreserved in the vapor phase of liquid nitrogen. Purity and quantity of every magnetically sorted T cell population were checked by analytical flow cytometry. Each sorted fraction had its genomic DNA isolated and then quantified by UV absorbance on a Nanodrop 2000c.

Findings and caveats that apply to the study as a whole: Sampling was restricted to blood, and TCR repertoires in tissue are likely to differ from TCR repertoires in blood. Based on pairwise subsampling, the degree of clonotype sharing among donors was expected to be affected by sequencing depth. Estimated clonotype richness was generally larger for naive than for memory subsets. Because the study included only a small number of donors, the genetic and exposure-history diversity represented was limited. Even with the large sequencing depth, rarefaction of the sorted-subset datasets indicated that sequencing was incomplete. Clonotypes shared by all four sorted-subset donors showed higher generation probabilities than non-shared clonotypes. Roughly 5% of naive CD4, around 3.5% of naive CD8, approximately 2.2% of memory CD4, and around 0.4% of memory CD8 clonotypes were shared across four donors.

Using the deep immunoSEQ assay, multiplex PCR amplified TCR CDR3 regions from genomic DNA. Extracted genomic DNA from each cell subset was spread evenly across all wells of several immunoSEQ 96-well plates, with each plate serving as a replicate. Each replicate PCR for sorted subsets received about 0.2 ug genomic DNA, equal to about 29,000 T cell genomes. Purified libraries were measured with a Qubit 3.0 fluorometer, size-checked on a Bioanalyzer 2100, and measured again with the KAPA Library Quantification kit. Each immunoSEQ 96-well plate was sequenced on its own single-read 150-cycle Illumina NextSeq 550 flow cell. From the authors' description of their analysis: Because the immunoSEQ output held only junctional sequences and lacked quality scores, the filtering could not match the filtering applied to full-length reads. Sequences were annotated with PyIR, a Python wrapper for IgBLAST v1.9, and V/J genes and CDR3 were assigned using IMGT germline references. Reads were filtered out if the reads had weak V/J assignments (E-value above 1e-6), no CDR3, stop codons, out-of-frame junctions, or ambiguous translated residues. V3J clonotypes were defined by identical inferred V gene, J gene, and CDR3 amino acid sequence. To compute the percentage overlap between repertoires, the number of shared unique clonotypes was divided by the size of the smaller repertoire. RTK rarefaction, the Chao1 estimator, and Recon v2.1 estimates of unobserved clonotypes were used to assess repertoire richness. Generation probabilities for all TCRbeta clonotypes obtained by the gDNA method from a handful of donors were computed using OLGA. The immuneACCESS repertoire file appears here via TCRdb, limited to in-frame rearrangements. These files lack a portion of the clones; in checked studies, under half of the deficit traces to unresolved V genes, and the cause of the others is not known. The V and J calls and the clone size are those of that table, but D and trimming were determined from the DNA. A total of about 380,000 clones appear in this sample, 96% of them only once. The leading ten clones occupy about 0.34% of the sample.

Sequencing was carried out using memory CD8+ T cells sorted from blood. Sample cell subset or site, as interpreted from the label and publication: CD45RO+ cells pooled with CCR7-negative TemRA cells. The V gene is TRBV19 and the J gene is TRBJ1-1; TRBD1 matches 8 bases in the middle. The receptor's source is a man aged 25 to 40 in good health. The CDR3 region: CASSKGQVNTEAFF. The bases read TGTGCCAGTAGTAAGGGACAGGTGAACACTGAAGCTTTCTTT.